Sequencing of this T cell receptor beta chain was carried out in a study of T-cell reconstitution after alpha-beta-depleted transplantation in children. The CDR3 is 14 residues long. In germline, CDR1 is ENHRY, CDR2 SYGVKD. Trimming took off 3 bases at V and 5 bases at J, with 13 bases between the two ends. As it was prepared, the TCRbeta library received unique molecular identifiers. TCRdb recomputed calls from the PCR reads with MiXCR, one row per CDR3 protein. The sample consists of around 400,000 distinct CDR3 sequences, 20% of them appearing once. This clonotype showed up just a few times. The rearrangement uses TRBV10-3 and TRBJ1-1; D may be TRBD1 (5 bases). The sample in question was PBMCs from the stem cell graft donor, obtained from the stem cell graft. This TCR came from a human donor who donated a stem cell graft to a child with acute myeloid leukemia. The CDR3 bases are TGTGCCATCAGTGATCCGAGGGGTTGGACTGAAGCTTTCTTT. This codes for CAISDPRGWTEAFF.